What follows is one T cell receptor beta chain and its context. Antigen: not known. The record originates from a study of cytomegalovirus exposure and HLA in healthy donors. This CDR3 is 15 amino acids long. Germline V gene data show CDR1 as SGHAT and CDR2 as FQNNGV. V trimming: 2 bases; J trimming: 4 bases; junction bases outside the gene matches: 5. Primers included in the PCR were 60 Vbeta and 13 Jbeta primers. Libraries were prepared by immunoSEQ multiplex PCR; TCRdb keeps only in-frame clonotypes and omits some of them. The sample has roughly 150,000 clones, approximately 73% seen once. Findings and limits, study-wide: Across HLA loci, a later analysis found differing TCR association rates, with DRB1 most and HLA-C fewest. In a later analysis, common viral pathogens appeared linked to several of the most significant clusters. Accounts indicate the classifier identified cytomegalovirus status with strong specificity and sensitivity. TCR beta V- and J-gene trimming, according to a later analysis, was linked to a missense DCLRE1C variant.

Material for sequencing was PBMCs. This rearrangement joins TRBV11-2 to TRBJ1-1, with TRBD1 matching over 9 bases. The receptor was isolated from a man aged 25-40 years in good health and CMV-seropositive. The DNA for the CDR3 is TGTGCCAGCAGCTTATTGGGACAGGGAGGCACTGAAGCTTTCTTT. Translation: CASSLLGQGGTEAFF.